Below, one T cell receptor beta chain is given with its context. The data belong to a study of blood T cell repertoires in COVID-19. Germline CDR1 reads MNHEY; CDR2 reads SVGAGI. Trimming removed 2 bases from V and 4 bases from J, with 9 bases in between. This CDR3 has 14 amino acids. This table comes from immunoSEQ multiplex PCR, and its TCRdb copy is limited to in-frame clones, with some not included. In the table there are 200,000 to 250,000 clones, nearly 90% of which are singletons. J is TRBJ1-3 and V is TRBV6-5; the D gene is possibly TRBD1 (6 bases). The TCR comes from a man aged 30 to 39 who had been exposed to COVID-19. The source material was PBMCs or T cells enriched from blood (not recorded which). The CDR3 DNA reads TGTGCCAGCAGTTACGGGGGCCCCGGAAACACCATATATTTT. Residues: CASSYGGPGNTIYF.